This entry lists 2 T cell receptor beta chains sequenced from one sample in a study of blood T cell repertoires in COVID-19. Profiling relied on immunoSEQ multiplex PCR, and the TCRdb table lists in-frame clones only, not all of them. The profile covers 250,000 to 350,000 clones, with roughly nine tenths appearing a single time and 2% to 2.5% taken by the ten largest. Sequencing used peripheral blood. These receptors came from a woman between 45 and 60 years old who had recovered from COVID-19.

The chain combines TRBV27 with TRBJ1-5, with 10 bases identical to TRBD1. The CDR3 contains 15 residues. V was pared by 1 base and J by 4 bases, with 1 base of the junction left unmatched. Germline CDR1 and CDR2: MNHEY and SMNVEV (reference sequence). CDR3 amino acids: CASSLWGQGNQPQHF. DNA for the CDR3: TGTGCCAGCAGTTTATGGGGACAGGGGAATCAGCCCCAGCATTTT.

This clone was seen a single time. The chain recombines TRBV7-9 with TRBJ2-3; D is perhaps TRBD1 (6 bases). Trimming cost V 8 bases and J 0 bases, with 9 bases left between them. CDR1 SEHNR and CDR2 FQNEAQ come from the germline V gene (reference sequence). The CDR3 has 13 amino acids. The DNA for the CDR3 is TGTGCCAGCCAGGGGTCAAGCACAGATACGCAGTATTTT. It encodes CASQGSSTDTQYF.